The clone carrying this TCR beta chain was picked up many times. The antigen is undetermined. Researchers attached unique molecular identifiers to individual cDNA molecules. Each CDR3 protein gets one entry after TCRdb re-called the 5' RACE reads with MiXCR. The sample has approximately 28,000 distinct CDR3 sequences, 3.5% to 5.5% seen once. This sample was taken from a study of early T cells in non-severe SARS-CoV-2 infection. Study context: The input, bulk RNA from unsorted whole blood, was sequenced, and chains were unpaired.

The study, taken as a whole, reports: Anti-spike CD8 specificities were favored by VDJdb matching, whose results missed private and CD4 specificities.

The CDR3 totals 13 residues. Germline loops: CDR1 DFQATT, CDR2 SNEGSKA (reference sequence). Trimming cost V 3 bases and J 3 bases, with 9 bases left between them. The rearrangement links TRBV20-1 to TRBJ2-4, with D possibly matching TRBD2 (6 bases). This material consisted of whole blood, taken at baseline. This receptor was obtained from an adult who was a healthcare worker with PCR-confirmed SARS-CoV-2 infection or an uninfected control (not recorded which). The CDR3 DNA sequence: TGCAGTGCTAGCCAGACTAGCAAAAACATTCAGTACTTC. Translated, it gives CSASQTSKNIQYF.